This T cell receptor beta chain was captured in a study of T cell responses to AZD1222 COVID-19 vaccine. The germline V gene has CDR1 SQVTM and CDR2 ANQGSEA. The V and J ends lost 4 bases and 2 bases, in that order; junction bases with no gene match: 5. The CDR3 consists of 14 residues. Comment on this clone: What it binds is not known.

Profiling relied on immunoSEQ multiplex PCR, and the TCRdb table lists in-frame clones only, not all of them. The sample has about 150,000 clones, 75% to 90% seen once. Whole-study findings and limits: Donors were largely white British and mainly female; clonal diversity was possibly underestimated.

J is TRBJ2-3 and V is TRBV29-1; TRBD2 matches 8 bases. Sequences were derived from peripheral blood, sampled on day 0 of MenACWY control vaccination. The sequence was collected from an adult in good health. Written as DNA, the CDR3 is TGCAGCGTTGGTTCCGGGGGGGACACAGATACGCAGTATTTT. It is translated as CSVGSGGDTDTQYF.